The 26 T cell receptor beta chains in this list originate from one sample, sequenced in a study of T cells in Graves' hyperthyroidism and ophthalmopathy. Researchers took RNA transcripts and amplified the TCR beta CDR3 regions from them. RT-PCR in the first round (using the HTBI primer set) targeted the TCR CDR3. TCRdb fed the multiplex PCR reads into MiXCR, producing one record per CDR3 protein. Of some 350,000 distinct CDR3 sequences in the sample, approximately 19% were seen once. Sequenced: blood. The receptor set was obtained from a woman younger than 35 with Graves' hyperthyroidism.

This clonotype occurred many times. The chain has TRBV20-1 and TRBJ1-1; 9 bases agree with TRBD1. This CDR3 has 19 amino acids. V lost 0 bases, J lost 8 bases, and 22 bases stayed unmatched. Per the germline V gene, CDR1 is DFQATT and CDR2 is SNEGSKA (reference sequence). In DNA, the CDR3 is TGCAGTGCTAGAGATCGGTATTTCGCGGGACAGGGTCCTCCGTTCGAAGCTTTCTTT. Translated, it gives CSARDRYFAGQGPPFEAFF.

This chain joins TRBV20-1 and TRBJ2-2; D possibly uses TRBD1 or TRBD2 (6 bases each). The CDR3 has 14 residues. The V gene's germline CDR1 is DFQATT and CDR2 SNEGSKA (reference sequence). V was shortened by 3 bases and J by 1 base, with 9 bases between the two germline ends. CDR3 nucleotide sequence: TGCAGTGCTAGCGGGGGCCAGAACACCGGGGAGCTGTTTTTT. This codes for CSASGGQNTGELFF.

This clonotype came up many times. The CDR3 sequence is CSVQRGGTEAFF. The CDR3, as DNA: TGCAGTGTCCAGAGAGGGGGCACTGAAGCTTTCTTT. The V gene is TRBV20-1, the J gene TRBJ1-1; D is possibly TRBD1 (6 bases). Germline V lookup: CDR1 DFQATT, CDR2 SNEGSKA (reference sequence). This CDR3 comprises 12 residues. V lost 7 bases and J 4 bases, leaving 13 bases between the germline ends.

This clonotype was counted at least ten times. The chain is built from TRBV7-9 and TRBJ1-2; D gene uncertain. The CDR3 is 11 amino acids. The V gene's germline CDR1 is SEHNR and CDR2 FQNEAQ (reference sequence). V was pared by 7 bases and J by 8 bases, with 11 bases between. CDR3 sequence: CASTRLRGYTF. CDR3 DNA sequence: TGTGCCAGCACTCGGCTACGGGGCTACACCTTC.

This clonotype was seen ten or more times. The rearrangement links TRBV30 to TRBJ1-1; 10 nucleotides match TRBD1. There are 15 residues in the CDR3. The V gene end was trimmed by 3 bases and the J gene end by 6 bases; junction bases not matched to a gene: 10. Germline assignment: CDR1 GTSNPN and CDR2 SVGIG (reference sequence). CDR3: CAWRRGTGVISEAFF. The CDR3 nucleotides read TGTGCCTGGAGGAGAGGGACAGGGGTAATCTCTGAAGCTTTCTTT.

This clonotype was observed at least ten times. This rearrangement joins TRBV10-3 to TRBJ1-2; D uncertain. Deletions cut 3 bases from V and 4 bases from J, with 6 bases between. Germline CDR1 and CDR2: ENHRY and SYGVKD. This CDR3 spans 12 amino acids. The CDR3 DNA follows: TGTGCCATCAGTGACGATGTCTATGGCTACACCTTC. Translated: CAISDDVYGYTF.

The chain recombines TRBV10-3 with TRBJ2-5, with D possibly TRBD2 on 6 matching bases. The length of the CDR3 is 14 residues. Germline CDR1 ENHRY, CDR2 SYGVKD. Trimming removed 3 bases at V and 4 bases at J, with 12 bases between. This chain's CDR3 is CAISDVAEGETQYF. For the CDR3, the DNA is TGTGCCATCAGTGATGTAGCGGAGGGAGAGACCCAGTACTTC.

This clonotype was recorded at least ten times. CDR3 nucleotide sequence: TGTGCCAGCAGTTCGACAGGGGGCTGGGAGACCCAGTACTTC. It specifies CASSSTGGWETQYF. The chain joins TRBV12-3 or TRBV12-4 to TRBJ2-5, with 10 nucleotides matching TRBD1. The CDR3 length is 14 residues. Trimming cost V 4 bases and J 5 bases; bases outside gene matches: 4.

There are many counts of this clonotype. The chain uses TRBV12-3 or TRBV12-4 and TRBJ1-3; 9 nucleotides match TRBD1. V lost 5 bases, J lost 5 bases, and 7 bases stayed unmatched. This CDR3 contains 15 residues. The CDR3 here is CASSKHTGGRNTIYF. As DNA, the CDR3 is TGTGCCAGCAGTAAACATACAGGGGGCCGAAACACCATATATTTT.

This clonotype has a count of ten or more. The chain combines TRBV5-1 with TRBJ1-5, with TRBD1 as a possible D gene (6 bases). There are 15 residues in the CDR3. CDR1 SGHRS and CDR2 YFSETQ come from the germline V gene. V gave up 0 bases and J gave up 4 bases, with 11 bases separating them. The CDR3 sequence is CASSLEPGANQPQHF. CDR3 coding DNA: TGCGCCAGCAGCTTGGAGCCAGGGGCTAATCAGCCCCAGCATTTT.

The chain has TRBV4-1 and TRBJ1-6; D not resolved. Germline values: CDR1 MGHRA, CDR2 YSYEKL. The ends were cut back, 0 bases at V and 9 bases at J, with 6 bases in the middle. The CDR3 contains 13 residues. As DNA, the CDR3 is TGCGCCAGCAGCCAAGACACGGGTTCACCCCTCCACTTT. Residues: CASSQDTGSPLHF.

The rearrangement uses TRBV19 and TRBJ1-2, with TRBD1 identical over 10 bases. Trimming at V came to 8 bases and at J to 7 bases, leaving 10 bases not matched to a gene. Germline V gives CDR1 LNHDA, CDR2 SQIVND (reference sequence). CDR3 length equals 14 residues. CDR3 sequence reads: CASFNLDRGSGYTF. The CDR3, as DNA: TGTGCCAGTTTCAACTTGGACAGGGGGAGTGGCTACACCTTC.

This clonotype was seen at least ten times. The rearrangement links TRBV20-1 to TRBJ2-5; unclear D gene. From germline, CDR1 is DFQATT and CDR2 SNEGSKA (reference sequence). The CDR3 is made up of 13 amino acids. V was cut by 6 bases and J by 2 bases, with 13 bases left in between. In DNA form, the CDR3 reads TGCAGTGCCCTTTCGGTGGGACAAGAGACCCAGTACTTC. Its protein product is CSALSVGQETQYF.

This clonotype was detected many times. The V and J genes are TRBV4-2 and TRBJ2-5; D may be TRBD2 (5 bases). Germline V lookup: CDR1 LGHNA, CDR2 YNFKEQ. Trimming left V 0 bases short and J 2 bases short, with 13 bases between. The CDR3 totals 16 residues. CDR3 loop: CASSQDPSGIQETQYF. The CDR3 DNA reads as TGTGCCAGCAGCCAAGATCCGAGCGGAATTCAAGAGACCCAGTACTTC.

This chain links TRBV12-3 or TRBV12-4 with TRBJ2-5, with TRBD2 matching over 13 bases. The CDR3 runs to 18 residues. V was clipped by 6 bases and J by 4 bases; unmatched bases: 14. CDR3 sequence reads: CASSKLAGGTRGLETQYF. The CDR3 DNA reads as TGTGCCAGCAGCAAACTAGCGGGGGGGACCAGGGGCTTAGAGACCCAGTACTTC.

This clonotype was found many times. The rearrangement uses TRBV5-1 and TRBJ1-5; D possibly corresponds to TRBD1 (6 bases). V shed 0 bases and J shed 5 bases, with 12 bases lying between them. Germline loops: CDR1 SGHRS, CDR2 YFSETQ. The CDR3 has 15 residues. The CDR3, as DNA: TGCGCCAGCAGCTTGGCCGCAGGGGCCGATCAGCCCCAGCATTTT. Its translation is CASSLAAGADQPQHF.

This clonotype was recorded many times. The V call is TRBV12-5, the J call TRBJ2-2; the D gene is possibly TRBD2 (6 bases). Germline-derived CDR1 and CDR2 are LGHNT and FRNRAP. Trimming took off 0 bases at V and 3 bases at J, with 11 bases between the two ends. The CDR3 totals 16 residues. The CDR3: CASGLVITGDTGELFF. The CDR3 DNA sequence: TGTGCTAGTGGTTTGGTAATTACGGGGGACACCGGGGAGCTGTTTTTT. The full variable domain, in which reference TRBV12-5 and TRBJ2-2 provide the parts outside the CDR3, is DARVTQTPRHKVTEMGQEVTMRCQPILGHNTVFWYRQTMMQGLELLAYFRNRAPLDDSGMPKDRFSAEMPDATLATLKIQPSEPRDSAVYFCASGLVITGDTGELFFGEGSRLTVL.

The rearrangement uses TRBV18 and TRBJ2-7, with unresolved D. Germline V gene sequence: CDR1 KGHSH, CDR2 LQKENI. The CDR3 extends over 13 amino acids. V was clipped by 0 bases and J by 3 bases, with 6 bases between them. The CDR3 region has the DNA TGTGCCAGCTCACCACCTATGAACTACGAGCAGTACTTC. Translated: CASSPPMNYEQYF. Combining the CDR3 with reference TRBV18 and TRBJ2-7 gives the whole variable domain NAGVMQNPRHLVRRRGQEARLRCSPMKGHSHVYWYRQLPEEGLKFMVYLQKENIIDESGMPKERFSAEFPKEGPSILRIQQVVRGDSAAYFCASSPPMNYEQYFGPGTRLTVT.

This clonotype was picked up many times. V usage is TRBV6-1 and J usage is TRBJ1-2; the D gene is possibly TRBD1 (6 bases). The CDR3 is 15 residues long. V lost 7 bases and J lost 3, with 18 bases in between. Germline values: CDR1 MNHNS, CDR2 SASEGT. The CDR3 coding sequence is TGTGCCAGCACCAACGAGGCTGGGACACACTATGGCTACACCTTC. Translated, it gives CASTNEAGTHYGYTF.

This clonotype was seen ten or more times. CDR3: CASSLKSTSTDYEQYF. The CDR3 region has the DNA TGCGCCAGCAGCTTAAAATCGACATCCACGGACTACGAGCAGTACTTC. V usage is TRBV5-1 and J usage is TRBJ2-7; D is ambiguous. Germline V lookup: CDR1 SGHRS, CDR2 YFSETQ. The CDR3 is made up of 16 amino acids. Trimming cost V 2 bases and J 3 bases, with 18 bases left between them.

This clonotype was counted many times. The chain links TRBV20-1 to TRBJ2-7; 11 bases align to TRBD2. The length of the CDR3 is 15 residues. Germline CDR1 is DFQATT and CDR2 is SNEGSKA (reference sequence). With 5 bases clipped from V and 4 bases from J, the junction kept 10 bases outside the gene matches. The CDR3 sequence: CSAPRGSGGAYEQYF. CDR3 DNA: TGCAGTGCTCCACGGGGTAGCGGGGGGGCTTACGAGCAGTACTTC.

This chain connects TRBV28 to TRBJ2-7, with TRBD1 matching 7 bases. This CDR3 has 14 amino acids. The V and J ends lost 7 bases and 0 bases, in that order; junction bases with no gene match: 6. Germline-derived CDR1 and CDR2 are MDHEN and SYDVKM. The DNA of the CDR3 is TGTGCCAGCACTTATACAGGGGCCTCCTACGAGCAGTACTTC. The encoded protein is CASTYTGASYEQYF.

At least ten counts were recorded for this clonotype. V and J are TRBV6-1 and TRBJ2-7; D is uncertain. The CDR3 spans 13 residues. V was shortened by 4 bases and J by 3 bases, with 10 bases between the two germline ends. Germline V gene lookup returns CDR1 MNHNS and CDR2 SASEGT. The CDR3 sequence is CASSVSHRYEQYF. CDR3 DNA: TGTGCCAGCAGTGTTAGCCACCGCTACGAGCAGTACTTC.

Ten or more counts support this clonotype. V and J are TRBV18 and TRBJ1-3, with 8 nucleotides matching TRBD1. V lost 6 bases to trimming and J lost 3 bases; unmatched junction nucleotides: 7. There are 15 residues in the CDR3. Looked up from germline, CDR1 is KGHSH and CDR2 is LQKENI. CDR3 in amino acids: CASSQGAPFGNTIYF. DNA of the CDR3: TGTGCCAGCTCGCAGGGGGCGCCGTTTGGAAACACCATATATTTT.

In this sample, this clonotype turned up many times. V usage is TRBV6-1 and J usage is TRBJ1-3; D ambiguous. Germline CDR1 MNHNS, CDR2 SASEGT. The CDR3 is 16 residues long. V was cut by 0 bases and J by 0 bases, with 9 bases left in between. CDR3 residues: CASSEAGGSSGNTIYF. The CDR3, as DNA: TGTGCCAGCAGTGAAGCCGGTGGTAGCTCTGGAAACACCATATATTTT.

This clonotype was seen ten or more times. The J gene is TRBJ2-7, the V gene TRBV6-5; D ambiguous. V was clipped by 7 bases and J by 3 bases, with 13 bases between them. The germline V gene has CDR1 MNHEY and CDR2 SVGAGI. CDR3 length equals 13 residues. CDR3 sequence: CASNSGSSYEQYF. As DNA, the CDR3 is TGTGCCAGCAATTCGGGTTCGAGCTACGAGCAGTACTTC.